These T cell receptor beta chains were read from a single sample in a study of cytomegalovirus exposure and HLA in healthy donors. Libraries were prepared by immunoSEQ multiplex PCR; TCRdb keeps only in-frame clonotypes and omits some of them. Among more than 200,000 clones listed, 60% to 80% were seen once. Sequencing was carried out using PBMCs. These receptors were collected from a man between 18 and 35 years old in good health and CMV-seronegative. Both conserved end residues are part of each CDR3. Fields, in order: clone size, V gene, J gene, D gene, CDR3 DNA, CDR3 protein. D genes are given only for firm matches. Clone size is stated in some rows and not others, as once, few, many or a class when expanded.

size: NA
V: TRBV28
J: TRBJ1-2
D: NA
DNA: TGTGCCAGCAGTTACGATACAGGGTACTATGGCTACACCTTC
CDR3: CASSYDTGYYGYTF

size: NA
V: TRBV7-3
J: TRBJ2-7
D: TRBD1
DNA: TGTGCCAGCAGCTTAAAGGCCCCGGACAGGGGAGGCGAGCAGTACTTC
CDR3: CASSLKAPDRGGEQYF

size: few
V: TRBV19
J: TRBJ2-7
D: NA
DNA: TGTGCCAGTAGCAACTACGAGCAGTACTTC
CDR3: CASSNYEQYF

size: NA
V: TRBV5-6
J: TRBJ1-4
D: TRBD1
DNA: TGTGCCAGCAGCTCAGGGGGCCTTCTAACTAATGAAAAACTGTTTTTT
CDR3: CASSSGGLLTNEKLFF

size: NA
V: TRBV5-1
J: TRBJ1-1
D: TRBD1
DNA: TGCGCCAGCTCCACGACAGGGCCCGGCACTGAAGCTTTCTTT
CDR3: CASSTTGPGTEAFF

size: once
V: TRBV27
J: TRBJ2-2
D: TRBD1
DNA: TGTGCCAGCAGTTGGGACAGGGGGCACACCGGGGAGCTGTTTTTT
CDR3: CASSWDRGHTGELFF

size: once
V: TRBV7-2
J: TRBJ1-1
D: NA
DNA: TGTGCCAGCAGCCTTCAACGGGACACTGAAGCTTTCTTT
CDR3: CASSLQRDTEAFF

size: NA
V: TRBV19
J: TRBJ1-1
D: TRBD1
DNA: TGTGCCAGTAGTTCGGGACAGGGATACACTGAAGCTTTCTTT
CDR3: CASSSGQGYTEAFF

size: few
V: TRBV13
J: TRBJ2-3
D: NA
DNA: TGTGCCAGCAGCTTAGCGGGTATCACAGATACGCAGTATTTT
CDR3: CASSLAGITDTQYF

size: NA
V: TRBV7-2
J: TRBJ2-5
D: TRBD1
DNA: TGTGCCAGCAGCTCGGGACAGGCGGGTCAAGAGACCCAGTACTTC
CDR3: CASSSGQAGQETQYF

size: few
V: TRBV14
J: TRBJ2-1
D: NA
DNA: TGTGCCAGCAGCCTATTGTACAATGAGCAGTTCTTC
CDR3: CASSLLYNEQFF

size: NA
V: TRBV6-5
J: TRBJ1-1
D: NA
DNA: TGTGCCAGCAGTTACCCAGCCCTCAGGGGTAACACTGAAGCTTTCTTT
CDR3: CASSYPALRGNTEAFF

size: NA
V: TRBV27
J: TRBJ1-5
D: NA
DNA: TGTGCCAGCAGCCCGGGAAACTCCAATCAGCCCCAGCATTTT
CDR3: CASSPGNSNQPQHF

size: NA
V: TRBV5-5
J: TRBJ2-5
D: NA
DNA: TGTGCCAGCAGCTTGCGCCAGGGGAATGGGGAGACCCAGTACTTC
CDR3: CASSLRQGNGETQYF

size: NA
V: TRBV9
J: TRBJ2-1
D: TRBD2
DNA: TGTGCCAGCAGCGTGATAGCGGGAGGGCCTGATGAGCAGTTCTTC
CDR3: CASSVIAGGPDEQFF

size: NA
V: TRBV15
J: TRBJ2-6
D: TRBD1
DNA: TGTGCCACCAGCAGAGCGACAGGGGTAGGATCTGGGGCCAACGTCCTGACTTTC
CDR3: CATSRATGVGSGANVLTF

size: NA
V: TRBV19
J: TRBJ1-1
D: TRBD1
DNA: TGTGCCAGTAGTAGGGGGGGACAGGGGAACACTGAAGCTTTCTTT
CDR3: CASSRGGQGNTEAFF

size: once
V: TRBV6-6
J: TRBJ1-1
D: NA
DNA: TGTGCCAGCAGTCGGACAGACGGCACTGAAGCTTTCTTT
CDR3: CASSRTDGTEAFF

size: NA
V: TRBV11-2
J: TRBJ1-1
D: TRBD1
DNA: TGTGCCAGCAGCTTAGATCCCCAGGGGGCGCCTTGGACTGAAGCTTTCTTT
CDR3: CASSLDPQGAPWTEAFF

size: few
V: TRBV15
J: TRBJ2-5
D: TRBD1
DNA: TGTGCCACCAGCAGAGCGATCAGGGGGACGGAGACCCAGTACTTC
CDR3: CATSRAIRGTETQYF

size: NA
V: TRBV6-5
J: TRBJ1-4
D: TRBD1
DNA: TGTGCCAGCAGTCCAGGACAGGCGATTAATGAAAAACTGTTTTTT
CDR3: CASSPGQAINEKLFF

size: NA
V: TRBV6-5
J: TRBJ2-2
D: NA
DNA: TGTGCCAGCAGTTACTCGACAGTGAACACCGGGGAGCTGTTTTTT
CDR3: CASSYSTVNTGELFF

size: once
V: TRBV19
J: TRBJ2-3
D: NA
DNA: TGTGCCAGTAGTATAATCGGGTACACAGATACGCAGTATTTT
CDR3: CASSIIGYTDTQYF

size: once
V: TRBV5-1
J: TRBJ2-3
D: NA
DNA: TGCGCCAGCAGCTTGGCCAAAGATACGCAGTATTTT
CDR3: CASSLAKDTQYF

size: NA
V: TRBV9
J: TRBJ2-7
D: NA
DNA: TGTGCCAGCAGCGCGGGACCGGGACACGGCTTCTGGGAGCAGTACTTC
CDR3: CASSAGPGHGFWEQYF

size: NA
V: TRBV7-9
J: TRBJ1-1
D: TRBD1
DNA: TGTGCCAGCAGCTTAGCGGACTTAAGGACAGGGACGAACACTGAAGCTTTCTTT
CDR3: CASSLADLRTGTNTEAFF

size: NA
V: TRBV10-3
J: TRBJ2-1
D: TRBD2
DNA: TGTGCCATCAGTGAGTGGCTAGCGGGGGAGAGCTCCTACAATGAGCAGTTCTTC
CDR3: CAISEWLAGESSYNEQFF

size: few
V: TRBV11-2
J: TRBJ2-3
D: NA
DNA: TGTGCCAGCAGCTTAGTGGCTGGAGGTACGCAGTATTTT
CDR3: CASSLVAGGTQYF

size: NA
V: TRBV6-1
J: TRBJ1-4
D: NA
DNA: TGTGCCAGCAGTAGCAGGGGTGCAACTAATGAAAAACTGTTTTTT
CDR3: CASSSRGATNEKLFF

size: NA
V: TRBV7-6
J: TRBJ2-1
D: TRBD2
DNA: TGTGCCAGCAGCCCTAGCGGCAGCTCCTACAATGAGCAGTTCTTC
CDR3: CASSPSGSSYNEQFF

size: NA
V: TRBV11-2
J: TRBJ2-7
D: NA
DNA: TGCGCCAGCAGCTTAGGACGGGTCTACGAGCAGTACTTC
CDR3: CASSLGRVYEQYF

size: NA
V: TRBV6-4
J: TRBJ2-2
D: NA
DNA: TGTGCCAGCAGTGTTTCCCCCACAGGTCCTGGGGAGCTGTTTTTT
CDR3: CASSVSPTGPGELFF

size: NA
V: TRBV30
J: TRBJ1-2
D: TRBD1
DNA: TGTGCCCTCACAGGGGCGATTGGCTACACCTTC
CDR3: CALTGAIGYTF